The rows below give T cell receptor beta chains drawn from one sample of a study of blood T cell repertoires in COVID-19. The data were produced by immunoSEQ multiplex PCR, yet TCRdb's version contains in-frame clones alone and is incomplete. The sample holds hundreds of thousands of clones, 75% to 90% seen once. Sequenced material: PBMCs or T cells enriched from blood (not recorded which). These receptors came from a woman in her 30s who had recovered from COVID-19. Each CDR3 is given with its conserved first and last residue. The order of the fields is V gene, clone size, J gene, D gene, CDR3 DNA, CDR3 protein. The D gene is left open where the match is weak. Part of the rows lack a size; the others show once, few, many or a class for expanded clones.

>TRBV19|few|TRBJ1-5|TRBD1
TGTGCCAGTAGGAGAGGGACAGGGGATCCTCAGCCCCAGCATTTT
CASRRGTGDPQPQHF
>TRBV7-6|-|TRBJ1-1|-
TGTGCCAGCGGATCCACCCCGTTAAAGGCAGGGATGAACACTGAAGCTTTCTTT
CASGSTPLKAGMNTEAFF
>TRBV7-2|few|TRBJ1-2|TRBD1
TGTGCCAGCAGCTTAGAGGACAGGGGTAACTATGGCTACACCTTC
CASSLEDRGNYGYTF
>TRBV6-5|-|TRBJ2-7|-
TGTGCCAGCAGCCTATACTACGAGCAGTACTTC
CASSLYYEQYF
>TRBV7-2|-|TRBJ2-1|-
TGTGCCAGCAGCCCTCGTAGGAGCTCAGGGAATGAGCAGTTCTTC
CASSPRRSSGNEQFF
>TRBV28|few|TRBJ1-2|-
TGTGCCAGCAGGATCGGGGTCTATGGCTACACCTTC
CASRIGVYGYTF
>TRBV30|-|TRBJ1-2|-
TGTGCCTGGAGTGGCAGCGCGCCTGGGGGCTACACCTTC
CAWSGSAPGGYTF
>TRBV24-1|-|TRBJ2-6|TRBD1
TGTGCCACCAGTGATCCCATACAGGGGGCTGGGGCCAACGTCCTGACTTTC
CATSDPIQGAGANVLTF
>TRBV7-2|-|TRBJ2-7|TRBD1
TGTGCCAGCAAACGGGACAGGTCGAACTACGAGCAGTACTTC
CASKRDRSNYEQYF
>TRBV7-2|-|TRBJ1-1|-
TGTGCCAGCAGCCCCTGGGAGGGGACCACTGAAGCTTTCTTT
CASSPWEGTTEAFF
>TRBV28|-|TRBJ2-7|TRBD1
TGTGCCAGCAGAGCCGGGACAGGGGCGACCTACGAGCAGTACTTC
CASRAGTGATYEQYF
>TRBV29-1|once|TRBJ2-3|-
TGCAGCGTTGTAAGGGGGACGGATCCCACAGATACGCAGTATTTT
CSVVRGTDPTDTQYF
>TRBV5-6|-|TRBJ2-5|TRBD2
TGTGCCAGCATCTTTAGCGGGACCCAAGAGACCCAGTACTTC
CASIFSGTQETQYF
>TRBV4-3|-|TRBJ2-2|-
TGCGCCAGCAGCCAAGATCTCAGTGCCGGGGAGCTGTTTTTT
CASSQDLSAGELFF
>TRBV24-1|once|TRBJ1-4|-
TGTGCCGTGGGGAGGGGTGAAAAACTGTTTTTT
CAVGRGEKLFF
>TRBV28|-|TRBJ2-7|TRBD1
TGTGCCAGCAGATCCCGCACAGGGGGCCTCTCCTACGAGCAGTACTTC
CASRSRTGGLSYEQYF
>TRBV20-1|-|TRBJ1-5|-
TGCAGTGCTAGTTTGAGTCCCGATCAGCCCCAGCATTTT
CSASLSPDQPQHF
>TRBV20-1|-|TRBJ1-1|TRBD1
TGCAGTGCTAGTCCCTTTACAGGGGTCCCTGAAGCTTTCTTT
CSASPFTGVPEAFF
>TRBV5-4|-|TRBJ1-2|-
TGTGCCAGCAGCTTGGATCCGGAGTCCTATGGCTACACCTTC
CASSLDPESYGYTF
>TRBV10-3|-|TRBJ2-2|-
TGTGCCATCACCGACCCGGGACTCCTAAGGCCCACCGGGGAGCTGTTTTTT
CAITDPGLLRPTGELFF
>TRBV7-2|-|TRBJ2-4|TRBD1
TGTGCCAGCAGCCTACGGGACAGGGGATCGTACATTCAGTACTTC
CASSLRDRGSYIQYF
>TRBV3-1/TRBV3-2|few|TRBJ2-7|-
TGTGCCAGCAGCCCTACCGGCACTAGCGAGCAGTACTTC
CASSPTGTSEQYF
>TRBV5-4|-|TRBJ2-4|-
TGTGCCAGCAGCGACAGGACAGGGAGGGCTGCCAAAAACATTCAGTACTTC
CASSDRTGRAAKNIQYF
>TRBV4-2|-|TRBJ1-1|TRBD1
TGTGCCAGCAGCCAAGAGGACAGGGAGGGCACTGAAGCTTTCTTT
CASSQEDREGTEAFF
>TRBV6-4|-|TRBJ2-3|-
TGTGCCAGCAGGGAGGCGCCGAGCACAGATACGCAGTATTTT
CASREAPSTDTQYF
>TRBV6-2/TRBV6-3|-|TRBJ2-3|-
TGTGCCAGCAGTTTCCGCGGTACTAGCACAGATACGCAGTATTTT
CASSFRGTSTDTQYF
>TRBV5-1|-|TRBJ2-2|-
TGCGCCAGCAGCTTGAGAAACGGGAGAGACACCGGGGAGCTGTTTTTT
CASSLRNGRDTGELFF
>TRBV14|-|TRBJ2-1|TRBD2
TGTGCCAGCAGCTCGGGACTAGCATACAATGAGCAGTTCTTC
CASSSGLAYNEQFF
>TRBV15|-|TRBJ1-1|-
TGTGCCACCAGCAGAGATGGGAGGAACAGTGAAGCTTTCTTT
CATSRDGRNSEAFF
>TRBV2|-|TRBJ2-5|-
TGTGCCAGCAGCGAAGGGACAACCAGCTCGGGGACCCAGTACTTC
CASSEGTTSSGTQYF
>TRBV15|-|TRBJ1-4|TRBD1
TGTGCCACCAGCAGAGGCGGGACAGGAGGGGAAAAACTGTTTTTT
CATSRGGTGGEKLFF
>TRBV10-3|once|TRBJ2-1|TRBD1
TGTGCCACCCGACAGGGAGATACTGAGCAGTTCTTC
CATRQGDTEQFF
>TRBV6-2/TRBV6-3|-|TRBJ2-7|-
TGTGCCAGCAGTCTCCTAGAATCTCAGAGCGAGCAGTACTTC
CASSLLESQSEQYF
>TRBV7-2|-|TRBJ2-2|TRBD2
TGTGCCAGCAGTTCTAGCGGCAACACCGGGGAGCTGTTTTTT
CASSSSGNTGELFF
>TRBV28|-|TRBJ1-5|-
TGTGCCAGCCGGTGGGCAGCCAACGGTAGCAATCAGCCCCAGCATTTT
CASRWAANGSNQPQHF
>TRBV9|-|TRBJ2-7|-
TGTGCCAGCAGCGTAGCCAGCGAGAGTGCCTACGAGCAGTACTTC
CASSVASESAYEQYF
>TRBV7-9|-|TRBJ1-2|-
TGTGCCAGCAGCCTTAGTACCGGGAGTCCGTCTCGGAGCTACACCTTC
CASSLSTGSPSRSYTF
>TRBV4-3|-|TRBJ2-1|TRBD2
TGCGCCAGCAGCCTCGGACTAGCGGGAGGCAATGAGCAGTTCTTC
CASSLGLAGGNEQFF
>TRBV6-5|-|TRBJ1-2|TRBD1
TGTGCCAGCAGACCTAAACAGGGGAGAGGCTACACCTTC
CASRPKQGRGYTF
>TRBV6-4|-|TRBJ1-1|-
TGTGCCAGCAGTGACCGGGTCCCCATTAACACTGAAGCTTTCTTT
CASSDRVPINTEAFF
>TRBV24-1|-|TRBJ2-5|-
TGTGCCACCAGTGACTCACTCGGCCAAGAGACCCAGTACTTC
CATSDSLGQETQYF
>TRBV28|-|TRBJ1-1|-
TGTGCCGTCCTAAACACTGAAGCTTTCTTT
CAVLNTEAFF
>TRBV5-1|-|TRBJ2-5|TRBD2
TGCGCCAGCAGCTTGTCTAGCGGGAGAGGTGAGACCCAGTACTTC
CASSLSSGRGETQYF
>TRBV4-1|-|TRBJ1-3|-
TGCGCCAGCAGCCAAGTCGAAGGATTCTCCGGGGACACCATATATTTT
CASSQVEGFSGDTIYF
>TRBV7-8|-|TRBJ2-7|-
TGTGCCAGCAGCCTGTACTCCTACGAGCAGTACTTC
CASSLYSYEQYF
>TRBV28|-|TRBJ2-2|-
TGTGCCAGCCCCTCCCCGAACACCGGGGAGCTGTTTTTT
CASPSPNTGELFF
>TRBV7-9|-|TRBJ1-2|TRBD1
TGTGCCAGCAGCTTGACAGGGCCCACCTATGGCTACACCTTC
CASSLTGPTYGYTF
>TRBV6-5|-|TRBJ2-7|TRBD2
TGTGCCAGCAGTTACAGGACTAGCGGGTTGGGCTACGAGCAGTACTTC
CASSYRTSGLGYEQYF
>TRBV6-4|-|TRBJ2-3|TRBD1
TGTGCCAGCAGCCGACAGGGGGCGGATACGCAGTATTTT
CASSRQGADTQYF
>TRBV6-2/TRBV6-3|-|TRBJ1-1|-
TGTGCCAGCAGTTCGAGTAATGAAGCTTTCTTT
CASSSSNEAFF
>TRBV4-1|-|TRBJ1-1|-
TGCGCCAGCAGCCACCTTATCCTAGATGGAGCTTTCTTT
CASSHLILDGAFF
>TRBV5-1|few|TRBJ1-2|-
TGCGCCAGCAGCTTGGCAGGGCATACAAGTGGCTACACCTTC
CASSLAGHTSGYTF
>TRBV11-3|-|TRBJ2-3|TRBD2
TGTGCCAGCAGCCTATGGGGGACGGAAAGCGGGAGGTTGTCAGATACGCAGTATTTT
CASSLWGTESGRLSDTQYF
>TRBV28|once|TRBJ2-1|-
TGTGCCAGCAGTCCGCAGCAGGGGTCATCCTACAATGAGCAGTTCTTC
CASSPQQGSSYNEQFF